This TCR beta chain is drawn from a study of shared clonotypes between healthy human individuals. Study details: Researchers drew samples from two women and three men aged 18 to 49.

Researchers partitioned CD4+ cells into CD45RA+ naive and CD45RA-negative memory subsets. Study findings and constraints: Clonotypes shared by all four donors outscored non-shared clonotypes in generation probability. There were few donors, and this limited the genetic and exposure-history diversity represented.

The table came from immunoSEQ multiplex PCR; TCRdb's copy has only in-frame clones and leaves some out. The data hold over 2 million clones, with roughly 94% observed a single time. Note on this clone: Its specificity is not known.

Per the germline V gene, CDR1 is MNHNS and CDR2 is SASEGT. The V end lost 4 bases, the J end lost 0 bases, and 7 bases lay between the germline ends. CDR3 size: 13 residues. This TCR was recovered from a man aged 18 to 30 in good health. The V gene is TRBV6-1, the J gene TRBJ2-7; no clear D gene. The sequencing sample was made of naive CD4+ T cells sorted from blood. Subset defined: CD45RA+ positively selected. The CDR3 nucleotides read TGTGCCAGCAGTGTGTCGACCTCCTACGAGCAGTACTTC. The encoded protein is CASSVSTSYEQYF.